These 31 T cell receptor beta chains were sequenced from one sample in a study of T cell changes during pregnancy in multiple sclerosis. The protocol was immunoSEQ multiplex PCR, while the TCRdb copy is restricted to in-frame clones and leaves out a portion. The data show around 64,000 clones, 85% to 95% seen once. This specimen consisted of CD4+ T cells from peripheral blood mononuclear cells, obtained after pregnancy. The receptors shown here come from a female donor with multiple sclerosis, enrolled in a pregnancy study.

The gene calls are TRBV19 and TRBJ2-1, with TRBD1 identical over 7 bases. This CDR3 is built from 15 residues. The junction had 13 bases not matched to a gene; V was cut back by 7 bases and J by 7 bases. Germline V gives CDR1 LNHDA, CDR2 SQIVND (reference sequence). This CDR3 is CASNTGDLLRNEQFF. The CDR3, as DNA: TGTGCCAGTAATACAGGGGACCTACTGAGAAATGAGCAGTTCTTC.

This chain connects TRBV6-6 to TRBJ2-7, with 7 bases identical to TRBD2. The germline CDR1 and CDR2 sequences are MNHNY and SVGAGI (reference sequence). This CDR3 has 14 amino acids. The trim removed 5 bases at V and 0 bases at J, leaving 4 bases unmatched. CDR3 loop: CASSGRDGSYEQYF. The CDR3 DNA reads as TGTGCCAGCAGTGGGAGGGACGGCTCCTACGAGCAGTACTTC.

V usage is TRBV18 and J usage is TRBJ2-7, with TRBD1 identical over 7 bases. With 6 bases clipped from V and 5 bases from J, the junction kept 7 bases outside the gene matches. Per germline, CDR1 KGHSH and CDR2 LQKENI. The CDR3 is 13 amino acids. Here the CDR3 reads CASSTGTDDEQYF. The CDR3 bases are TGTGCCAGCTCCACCGGGACAGACGACGAGCAGTACTTC.

This clone has only one observation. This rearrangement joins TRBV6-5 to TRBJ2-1, with 8 bases aligning to TRBD2. Losses at the gene ends were 6 bases for V and 1 base for J; bases not matched to a gene: 5. The CDR3 totals 15 residues. Germline assignment: CDR1 MNHEY and CDR2 SVGAGI. The CDR3 nucleotides read TGTGCCAGCAGCAGACTAGCGCCATCCTACAATGAGCAGTTCTTC. Amino acid sequence: CASSRLAPSYNEQFF.

The rearrangement uses TRBV5-1 and TRBJ2-2; D is unclear. The germline V gene has CDR1 SGHRS and CDR2 YFSETQ. This CDR3 has 12 residues. V gave up 5 bases and J gave up 7 bases, with 9 bases separating them. CDR3 nucleotide sequence: TGCGCCAGCAGGCCCCCCGGCGGGGAGCTGTTTTTT. As protein: CASRPPGGELFF.

The rearrangement links TRBV6-5 to TRBJ2-7; tentatively, D is TRBD1 (6 bases). Between the trimmed V and J ends, which lost 3 bases and 3 bases, there was a span of 15 bases. The germline V gene has CDR1 MNHEY and CDR2 SVGAGI. This CDR3 comprises 15 residues. This CDR3 reads CASSYFRQAIYEQYF. The DNA of the CDR3 is TGTGCCAGCAGTTATTTTCGACAGGCTATCTACGAGCAGTACTTC.

In its sample, this clone is medium-sized. V gene TRBV6-5 combines with J gene TRBJ1-1; 7 nucleotides align to TRBD1. CDR1 is MNHEY and CDR2 is SVGAGI in the germline V gene. This CDR3 has 14 residues. With 7 bases clipped from V and 5 bases from J, the junction kept 10 bases outside the gene matches. The CDR3 spells CASTQTGAMTEAFF. The CDR3 DNA follows: TGTGCCAGCACCCAAACAGGGGCAATGACTGAAGCTTTCTTT.

The chain recombines TRBV5-1 with TRBJ2-7, with 7 bases fitting TRBD2. CDR1 and CDR2 from the germline V gene are SGHRS and YFSETQ. This CDR3 contains 15 residues. The J segment lost 2 bases and the V segment lost 7 bases, leaving 12 bases of the junction unmatched. In DNA, the CDR3 is TGCGCCAGCTCTTTTTCCGGGACTACAGCCTACGAGCAGTACTTC. Its protein product is CASSFSGTTAYEQYF.

The chain couples TRBV4-1 to TRBJ2-2; tentative D call: TRBD2 (7 bases). Germline V lookup: CDR1 MGHRA, CDR2 YSYEKL. Trimming took 4 bases from V and 6 from J, leaving 15 bases between them. This CDR3 region has 15 residues. CDR3 sequence: CASSPSRGGPGELFF. The CDR3 DNA reads as TGCGCCAGCAGCCCGTCTAGGGGGGGGCCCGGGGAGCTGTTTTTT.

The rearrangement joins TRBV19 to TRBJ1-3; TRBD1 aligns across 8 bases. The CDR3 length is 13 residues. J lost 6 bases, V lost 5 bases, and 3 bases had no gene match. The germline gives CDR1 LNHDA, CDR2 SQIVND (reference sequence). This CDR3 reads CASSPTGENTIYF. The CDR3, as DNA: TGTGCCAGTAGTCCGACAGGGGAAAACACCATATATTTT. Complete variable domain (other parts from reference TRBV19 and TRBJ1-3): DGGITQSPKYLFRKEGQNVTLSCEQNLNHDAMYWYRQDPGQGLRLIYYSQIVNDFQKGDIAEGYSVSREKKESFPLTVTSAQKNPTAFYLCASSPTGENTIYFGEGSWLTVV.

V gene TRBV6-5 combines with J gene TRBJ1-4; possible D gene TRBD1, 5 bases. This CDR3 has 14 amino acids. From germline, CDR1 is MNHEY and CDR2 SVGAGI. Trimming took 5 bases from V and 8 from J, leaving 15 bases between them. CDR3 amino acids: CASSQGYGEEKLFF. The CDR3 nucleotides are TGTGCCAGCAGTCAGGGTTACGGCGAGGAAAAACTGTTTTTT.

The chain employs TRBV30 and TRBJ1-3, with D unclear. Deletions cut 3 bases from V and 3 bases from J, with 9 bases between. Germline CDR1 is GTSNPN and CDR2 is SVGIG (reference sequence). The CDR3 has 13 amino acids. Written as DNA, the CDR3 is TGTGCCTGGAGATTCGGGAGTGGAAACACCATATATTTT. This sequence encodes CAWRFGSGNTIYF.

CDR3 sequence: CASSEVVDQPQHF. The CDR3 DNA follows: TGTGCCAGCAGTGAAGTAGTAGATCAGCCCCAGCATTTT. J is TRBJ1-5 and V is TRBV6-1, with D unclear. Trimming took 1 base from V and 5 from J, leaving 6 bases between them. Germline V gene data show CDR1 as MNHNS and CDR2 as SASEGT. The CDR3 is 13 amino acids.

The chain couples TRBV19 to TRBJ2-5; 9 nucleotides line up with TRBD2. V gave up 3 bases and J gave up 7 bases; unmatched junction bases: 9. The CDR3 contains 15 residues. Per the germline V gene, CDR1 is LNHDA and CDR2 is SQIVND (reference sequence). CDR3 loop: CASSIGARRGGTQYF. DNA for the CDR3: TGTGCCAGTAGTATTGGTGCCCGGCGGGGGGGGACCCAGTACTTC.

The chain combines TRBV6-5 with TRBJ2-2; 8 positions match TRBD1. Unmatched junction bases numbered 5, after V lost 2 bases and J lost 6 bases. The CDR3 contains 15 residues. CDR1 is MNHEY and CDR2 is SVGAGI in the germline V gene. The CDR3 nucleotides are TGTGCCAGCAGTTACCTTCAGGGGGCACCCGGGGAGCTGTTTTTT. Translated: CASSYLQGAPGELFF.

This clone was seen a single time. This chain joins TRBV18 and TRBJ1-1; 9 bases align to TRBD1. The CDR3 extends over 15 amino acids. Trimming at V came to 5 bases and at J to 4 bases, leaving 8 bases not matched to a gene. Germline CDR1 reads KGHSH; CDR2 reads LQKENI. The CDR3 spells CASSSRTGVATEAFF. CDR3 nucleotides: TGTGCCAGCTCATCGAGGACAGGGGTGGCCACTGAAGCTTTCTTT.

This clone was recorded only once. The V and J genes are TRBV9 and TRBJ2-3, with a tentative D call TRBD1 (6 bases). The germline CDR1 and CDR2 sequences are SGDLS and YYNGEE. The CDR3 runs 15 residues. Trimming left V 0 bases short and J 3 bases short, with 11 bases between. CDR3 in amino acids: CASSVEDSYTDTQYF. Here the CDR3 DNA reads TGTGCCAGCAGCGTAGAGGACAGTTATACAGATACGCAGTATTTT.

The chain recombines TRBV28 with TRBJ2-7; the match to TRBD2 covers 12 bases. Germline-derived CDR1 and CDR2 are MDHEN and SYDVKM. The CDR3 totals 16 residues. The V and J ends lost 4 bases and 0 bases, in that order; junction bases with no gene match: 4. The CDR3, as DNA: TGTGCCAGCAGTTCCCTAGCGGGAGGGAGCTCCTACGAGCAGTACTTC. Translated: CASSSLAGGSSYEQYF. The full variable domain, completed using reference TRBV28 and TRBJ2-7, is DVKVTQSSRYLVKRTGEKVFLECVQDMDHENMFWYRQDPGLGLRLIYFSYDVKMKEKGDIPEGYSVSREKKERFSLILESASTNQTSMYLCASSSLAGGSSYEQYFGPGTRLTVT.

The chain uses TRBV28 and TRBJ2-1; 11 bases fit TRBD2. This CDR3 is built from 15 residues. From germline, CDR1 is MDHEN and CDR2 SYDVKM. The J segment lost 9 bases and the V segment lost 7 bases, leaving 11 bases of the junction unmatched. The CDR3 reads CASNTLAGVGVEQFF. CDR3 nucleotides: TGTGCCAGCAACACACTAGCGGGAGTGGGGGTTGAGCAGTTCTTC.

This sequence joins TRBV5-4 and TRBJ1-3; D is unclear. The CDR3 extends over 16 amino acids. V shed 3 bases and J shed 4 bases, with 17 bases lying between them. CDR1 and CDR2 from the germline V gene are SGHNT and YYREEE (reference sequence). The CDR3 reads CASSSRTETPGNTIYF. CDR3 sequence (DNA): TGTGCCAGCAGCTCCCGTACAGAAACCCCCGGAAACACCATATATTTT.

V and J are TRBV15 and TRBJ1-2; D is unclear. The CDR3 loop spans 13 amino acids. Germline V CDR1 and CDR2: LNHNV, YYDKDF (reference sequence). The V gene lost 0 bases and the J gene lost 7 bases, with 9 bases spanning the gap. The CDR3 is CATSRDIRSGYTF. In DNA form, the CDR3 reads TGTGCCACCAGCAGAGACATCAGAAGTGGCTACACCTTC.

This chain links TRBV4-1 with TRBJ2-3; 10 bases are shared with TRBD2. Germline trimming cut 4 bases from V and 0 bases from J; bases unmatched to any gene: 19. This CDR3 is 21 amino acids long. Germline CDR1 and CDR2: MGHRA and YSYEKL. The DNA for the CDR3 is TGCGCCAGCAGCCGTCCCCCCGGGACTAGCGACCAGAAAGGGAGCACAGATACGCAGTATTTT. This sequence encodes CASSRPPGTSDQKGSTDTQYF.

This sequence joins TRBV6-5 and TRBJ2-7, with D perhaps matching TRBD1 (6 bases). CDR1 and CDR2 (germline): MNHEY, SVGAGI. Trimming shortened V by 0 bases and J by 4 bases, and 16 bases separated the two germline ends. This CDR3 region has 16 residues. CDR3 loop: CASSYSWTDGPYEQYF. Written as DNA, the CDR3 is TGTGCCAGCAGTTACTCGTGGACAGACGGACCGTACGAGCAGTACTTC.

The chain combines TRBV11-2 with TRBJ2-7; D might be TRBD2 (5 bases). The germline CDR1 and CDR2 sequences are SGHAT and FQNNGV. This CDR3 has 14 residues. The V end lost 3 bases, the J end lost 6 bases, and 15 bases lay between the germline ends. The CDR3 loop reads CASSLDSYPSEQYF. DNA of the CDR3: TGTGCCAGCAGCTTGGACTCCTACCCCAGCGAGCAGTACTTC.

This clone is a singleton in its sample. The V call is TRBV19, the J call TRBJ1-5; D gene uncertain. Trimming took off 3 bases at V and 10 bases at J, with 19 bases between the two ends. Per germline, CDR1 LNHDA and CDR2 SQIVND (reference sequence). There are 15 residues in the CDR3. The CDR3 here is CASSMSRGEDFPQHF. Written as DNA, the CDR3 is TGTGCCAGTAGTATGTCGCGGGGAGAGGACTTTCCCCAGCATTTT.

This sequence joins TRBV18 and TRBJ1-3; D is possibly TRBD1 (6 bases). The CDR3 has 16 residues. Looked up from germline, CDR1 is KGHSH and CDR2 is LQKENI. Trimming cost V 1 base and J 3 bases, with 13 bases left between them. CDR3 protein: CASSPLARGIGNTIYF. The CDR3 coding sequence is TGTGCCAGCTCACCACTTGCCAGGGGAATTGGAAACACCATATATTTT.

This rearrangement joins TRBV7-9 to TRBJ1-3; 7 bases are shared with TRBD1. Germline assignment: CDR1 SEHNR and CDR2 FQNEAQ (reference sequence). The trim removed 3 bases at V and 3 bases at J, leaving 2 bases unmatched. The CDR3 sequence is 14 residues long. This CDR3 is CASSLTGNGNTIYF. Here the CDR3 DNA reads TGTGCCAGCAGCTTGACAGGGAATGGAAACACCATATATTTT. The complete variable domain, with remaining parts taken from reference TRBV7-9 and TRBJ1-3, reads DTGVSQNPRHKITKRGQNVTFRCDPISEHNRLYWYRQTLGQGPEFLTYFQNEAQLEKSRLLSDRFSAERPKGSFSTLEIQRTEQGDSAMYLCASSLTGNGNTIYFGEGSWLTVV.

J is TRBJ1-3 and V is TRBV6-1, with D tentatively TRBD1 (5 bases). There are 14 residues in the CDR3. V lost 2 bases, J lost 3 bases, and 8 bases lay in between. CDR1 MNHNS and CDR2 SASEGT come from the germline V gene. Here the CDR3 DNA reads TGTGCCAGCAGTGAACAGGGAGGTGGAAACACCATATATTTT. As protein: CASSEQGGGNTIYF.

This sequence joins TRBV6-1 and TRBJ1-1; perhaps TRBD1 as D (6 bases). From germline, CDR1 is MNHNS and CDR2 SASEGT. This CDR3 contains 12 residues. V was clipped by 2 bases and J by 10 bases, with 11 bases between them. The CDR3 sequence: CASSESRGPAFF. Here the CDR3 DNA reads TGTGCCAGCAGTGAAAGCAGGGGCCCAGCTTTCTTT.

The rearrangement links TRBV25-1 to TRBJ2-2; no clear D. From germline, CDR1 is MGHDK and CDR2 SYGVNS. The CDR3 totals 14 residues. The V and J ends lost 4 bases and 7 bases respectively, with 13 bases between them. The CDR3 sequence is CASSAPTRNGELFF. CDR3 DNA: TGTGCCAGCAGTGCCCCGACACGTAACGGGGAGCTGTTTTTT.

This rearrangement joins TRBV28 to TRBJ2-5; D possibly corresponds to TRBD2 (6 bases). CDR3 length equals 14 residues. V shed 3 bases and J shed 5 bases, with 13 bases lying between them. Germline V gene sequence: CDR1 MDHEN, CDR2 SYDVKM. The DNA of the CDR3 is TGTGCCAGCAGTTTGGGGGGTACAGTTGAGACCCAGTACTTC. The encoded protein is CASSLGGTVETQYF.